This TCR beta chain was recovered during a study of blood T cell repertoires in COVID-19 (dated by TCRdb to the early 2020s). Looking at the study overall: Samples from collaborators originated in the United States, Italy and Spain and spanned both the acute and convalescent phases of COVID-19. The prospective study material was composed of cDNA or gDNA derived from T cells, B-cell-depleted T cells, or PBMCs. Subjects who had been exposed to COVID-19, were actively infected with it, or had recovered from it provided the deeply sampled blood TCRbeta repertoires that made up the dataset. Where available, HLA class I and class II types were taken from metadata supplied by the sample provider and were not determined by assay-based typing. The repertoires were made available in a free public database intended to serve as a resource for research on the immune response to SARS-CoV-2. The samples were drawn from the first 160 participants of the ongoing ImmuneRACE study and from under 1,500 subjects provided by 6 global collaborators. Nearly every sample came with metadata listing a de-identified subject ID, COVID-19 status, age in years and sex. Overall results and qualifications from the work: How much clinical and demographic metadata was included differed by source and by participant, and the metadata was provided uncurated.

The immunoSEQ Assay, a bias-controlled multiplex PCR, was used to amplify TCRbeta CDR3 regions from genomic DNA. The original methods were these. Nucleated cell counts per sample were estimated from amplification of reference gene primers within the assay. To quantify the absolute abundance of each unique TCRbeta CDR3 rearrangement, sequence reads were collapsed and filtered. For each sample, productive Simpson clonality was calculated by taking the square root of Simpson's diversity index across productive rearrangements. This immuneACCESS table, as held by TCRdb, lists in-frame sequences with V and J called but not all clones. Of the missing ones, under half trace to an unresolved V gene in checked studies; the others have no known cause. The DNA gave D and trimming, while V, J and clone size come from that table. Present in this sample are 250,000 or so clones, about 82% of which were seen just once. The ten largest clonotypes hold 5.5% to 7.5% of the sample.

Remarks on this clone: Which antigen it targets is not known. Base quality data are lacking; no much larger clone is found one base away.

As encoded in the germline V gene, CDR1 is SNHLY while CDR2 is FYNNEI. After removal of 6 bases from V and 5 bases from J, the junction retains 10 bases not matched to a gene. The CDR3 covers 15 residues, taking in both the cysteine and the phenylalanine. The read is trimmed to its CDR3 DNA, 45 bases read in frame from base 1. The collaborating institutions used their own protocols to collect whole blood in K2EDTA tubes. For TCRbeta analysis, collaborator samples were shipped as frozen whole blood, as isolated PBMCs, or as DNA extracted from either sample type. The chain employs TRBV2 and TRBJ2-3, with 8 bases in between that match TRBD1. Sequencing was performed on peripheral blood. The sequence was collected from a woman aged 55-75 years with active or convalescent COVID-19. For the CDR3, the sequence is CASRGGQEKGDTQYF. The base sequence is TGTGCCAGCAGAGGGGGACAGGAGAAGGGAGATACGCAGTATTTT.